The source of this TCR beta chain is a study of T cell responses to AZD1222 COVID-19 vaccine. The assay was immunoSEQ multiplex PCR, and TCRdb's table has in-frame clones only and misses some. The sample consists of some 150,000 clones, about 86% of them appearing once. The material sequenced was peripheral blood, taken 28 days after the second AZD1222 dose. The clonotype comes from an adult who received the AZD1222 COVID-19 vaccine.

The DNA for the CDR3 is TGTGCCAGCAGATGGGGGGTCCAAGAGACCCAGTACTTC. Protein product: CASRWGVQETQYF. The chain recombines TRBV6-5 with TRBJ2-5; a weak D match, TRBD2 (6 bases). The germline CDR1 and CDR2 sequences are MNHEY and SVGAGI. V dropped 6 bases and J dropped 1 base, with 9 bases sitting between them. The CDR3 extends over 13 amino acids.